These 10 T cell receptor beta chains were all obtained from the same sample, sequenced in a study of RUNX1 and TCR beta rearrangement in T-cell leukemia. Next generation amplicon sequencing characterized TCR beta DJ and VDJ rearrangements. TCRdb fed the PCR reads into MiXCR, producing one record per CDR3 protein. Here the sample spans over a hundred distinct CDR3 sequences, more than 45% being singletons. The specimen was blood. The origin of the receptors is a male donor with T-cell acute lymphoblastic leukemia.

This clonotype was detected only a few times. This sequence joins TRBV15 and TRBJ2-7; 8 nucleotides match TRBD1. The CDR3 contains 14 residues. Germline V gene data show CDR1 as LNHNV and CDR2 as YYDKDF (reference sequence). V trimming: 6 bases; J trimming: 3 bases; junction bases outside the gene matches: 7. CDR3 nucleotides: TGTGCCACCAGTTTCGACAGGGGAGGCTACGAGCAGTACTTC. It translates to CATSFDRGGYEQYF.

V gene TRBV19 combines with J gene TRBJ1-3; tentative D call: TRBD1 (6 bases). V was cut by 4 bases and J by 7 bases, with 14 bases left in between. Germline loops: CDR1 LNHDA, CDR2 SQIVND (reference sequence). The CDR3 runs to 14 residues. Written as DNA, the CDR3 is TGTGCCAGTAGTAAGGACAGTTGGCGGAACACCATATATTTT. It translates to CASSKDSWRNTIYF.

The rearrangement uses TRBV12-3 or TRBV12-4 and TRBJ1-5; no definite D call. The J call is uncertain, as TRBJ1-6 better fits the DNA end. The CDR3 has 14 amino acids. CDR3 sequence reads: CASSLDSNNSPLHF. CDR3 nucleotides: TGTGCCAGCAGTTTAGACAGTAATAATTCACCCCTCCACTTT.

The rearrangement links TRBV11-2 to TRBJ2-2; TRBD1 aligns across 12 bases. CDR3 size: 15 residues. The germline V gene has CDR1 SGHAT and CDR2 FQNNGV. Trimming at V came to 5 bases and at J to 7 bases, leaving 5 bases not matched to a gene. The CDR3 DNA follows: TGTGCCAGCAGCGGATGGGACAGGGGGCGCGGGGAGCTGTTTTTT. Amino acids: CASSGWDRGRGELFF.

This clonotype is deemed hyperexpanded. The V and J genes are TRBV5-4 and TRBJ1-1, with TRBD1 matching 7 bases. In germline, CDR1 is SGHNT, CDR2 YYREEE (reference sequence). V shed 9 bases and J 5 bases; nucleotides not matched to a gene: 10. CDR3 length equals 13 residues. DNA for the CDR3: TGTGCCATGGAAACAGGGGTAAATACTGAAGCTTTCTTT. Translation gives CAMETGVNTEAFF.

Comment on this clonotype: This may be a read error: a much more frequent sequence differs by one nucleotide. This chain joins TRBV27 and TRBJ1-2; no firm D call. Germline V gene data show CDR1 as MNHEY and CDR2 as SMNVEV (reference sequence). There are 12 residues in the CDR3. CDR3 bases: TGTCCCAGCAGCCACGGGATCTATGGCTACACCTTC. Translation: CPSSHGIYGYTF.

The V call is TRBV30, the J call TRBJ1-1, with D maybe TRBD1 (6 bases). The CDR3 length is 14 residues. Germline values: CDR1 GTSNPN, CDR2 SVGIG (reference sequence). V lost 4 bases and J lost 2, with 14 bases in between. CDR3 DNA sequence: TGTGCCTGGACTCAGGACAGCGTTAACACTGAAGCTTTCTTT. It is translated as CAWTQDSVNTEAFF. The full variable domain, its missing parts supplied by reference TRBV30 and TRBJ1-1, is SQTIHQWPATLVQPVGSPLSLECTVEGTSNPNLYWYRQAAGRGLQLLFYSVGIGQISSEVPQNLSASRPQDRQFILSSKKLLLSDSGFYLCAWTQDSVNTEAFFGQGTRLTVV.

By share of the sample, this clonotype is large. The rearrangement uses TRBV21-1 and TRBJ1-1; the DNA was not compared with TRBD1, the D call given in the table. TRBV21-1 is a listed pseudogene. The CDR3 covers 18 residues. The CDR3 DNA reads as TGTGCCAGCAGCAAAGGTCCGGATGGGTTGAAAAGGGGCACTGAAGCTTTCTTT. This translates into CASSKGPDGLKRGTEAFF.

In this sample, this clonotype is hyperexpanded. The genes are TRBV7-2 and TRBJ1-1; D is perhaps TRBD1 (5 bases). The germline CDR1 and CDR2 sequences are SGHTA and FQGNSA. The CDR3 length is 13 residues. Trimming pared 3 bases from V and 7 bases from J, leaving 12 bases between. The CDR3 sequence is CASSFDGGIEAFF. In nucleotides, the CDR3 is TGTGCCAGCAGCTTCGACGGGGGGATTGAAGCTTTCTTT.

The chain is built from TRBV11-2 and TRBJ1-4, with D perhaps matching TRBD1 (5 bases). Germline V gene lookup returns CDR1 SGHAT and CDR2 FQNNGV. The CDR3 runs 14 residues. V was trimmed by 0 bases and J by 10 bases, leaving 12 bases between them. CDR3 DNA: TGTGCCAGCAGCTTAGACGGGACTCTCGGAAAACTGTTTTTT. It is translated as CASSLDGTLGKLFF.